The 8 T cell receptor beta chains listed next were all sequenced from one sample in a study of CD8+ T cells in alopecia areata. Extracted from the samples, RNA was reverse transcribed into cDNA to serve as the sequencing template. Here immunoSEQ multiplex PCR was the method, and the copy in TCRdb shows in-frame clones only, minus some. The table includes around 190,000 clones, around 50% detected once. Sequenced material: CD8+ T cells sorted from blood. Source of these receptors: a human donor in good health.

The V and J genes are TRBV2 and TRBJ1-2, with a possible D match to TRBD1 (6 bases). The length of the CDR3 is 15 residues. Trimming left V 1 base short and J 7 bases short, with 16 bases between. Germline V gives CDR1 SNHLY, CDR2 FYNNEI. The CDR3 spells CASSEERAGVPGYTF. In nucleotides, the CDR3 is TGTGCCAGCAGTGAAGAACGGGCAGGGGTGCCTGGCTACACCTTC.

The CDR3 sequence is CASSYGTSYGYTF. CDR3 nucleotide sequence: TGTGCCAGCAGCTATGGGACAAGCTATGGCTACACCTTC. The V call is TRBV5-6, the J call TRBJ1-2; weak D call: TRBD1 (6 bases). The CDR3 sequence is 13 residues long. Looked up from germline, CDR1 is SGHDT and CDR2 is YYEEEE. V was cut by 3 bases and J by 4 bases, with 10 bases left in between.

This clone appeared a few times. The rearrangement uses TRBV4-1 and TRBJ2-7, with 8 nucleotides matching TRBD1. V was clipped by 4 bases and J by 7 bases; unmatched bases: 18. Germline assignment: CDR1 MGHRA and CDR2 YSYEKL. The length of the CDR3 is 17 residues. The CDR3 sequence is CASSRGAGGPTTGEQYF. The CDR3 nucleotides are TGCGCCAGCAGCCGAGGTGCAGGGGGCCCCACTACGGGTGAGCAGTACTTC.

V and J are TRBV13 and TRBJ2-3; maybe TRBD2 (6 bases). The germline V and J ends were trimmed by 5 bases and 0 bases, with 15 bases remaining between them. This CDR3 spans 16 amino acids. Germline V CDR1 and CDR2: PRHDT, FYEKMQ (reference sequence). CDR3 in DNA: TGTGCCAGCAGCCCCGAGGGGAGGTCTAGCACAGATACGCAGTATTTT. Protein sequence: CASSPEGRSSTDTQYF.

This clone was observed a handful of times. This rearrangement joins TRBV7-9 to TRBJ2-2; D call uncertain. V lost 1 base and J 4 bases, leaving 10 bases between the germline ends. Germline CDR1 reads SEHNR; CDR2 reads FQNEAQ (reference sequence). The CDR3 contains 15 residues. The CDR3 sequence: CASSLGWEITGELFF. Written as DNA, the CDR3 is TGTGCCAGCAGCTTAGGTTGGGAAATCACCGGGGAGCTGTTTTTT.

This CDR3 reads CASSDRGAVYGYTF. DNA of the CDR3: TGTGCCAGCAGTGATCGGGGGGCGGTCTATGGCTACACCTTC. The chain uses TRBV6-5 and TRBJ1-2; a weak D match, TRBD1 (6 bases). The V and J ends lost 5 bases and 4 bases respectively, with 14 bases between them. This CDR3 region has 14 residues. Germline V gene sequence: CDR1 MNHEY, CDR2 SVGAGI.

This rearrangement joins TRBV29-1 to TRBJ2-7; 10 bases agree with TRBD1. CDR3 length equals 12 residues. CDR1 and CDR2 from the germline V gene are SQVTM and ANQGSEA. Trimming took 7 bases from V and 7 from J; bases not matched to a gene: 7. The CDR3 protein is CSASGTGAEQYF. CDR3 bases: TGCAGCGCTTCCGGGACAGGGGCAGAGCAGTACTTC.

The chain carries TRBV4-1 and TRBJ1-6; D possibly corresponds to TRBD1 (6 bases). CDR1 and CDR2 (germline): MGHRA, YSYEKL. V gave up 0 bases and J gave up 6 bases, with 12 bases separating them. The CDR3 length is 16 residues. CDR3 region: CASSQEGGGFNSPLHF. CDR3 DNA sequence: TGCGCCAGCAGCCAAGAAGGGGGTGGTTTTAATTCACCCCTCCACTTT.